This section outlines one T cell receptor (beta chain) sequence together with its context. Its antigen is undetermined. The record originates from a study of cytomegalovirus exposure and HLA in healthy donors. Study-level findings and limits: First-cohort TCR clusters tended to co-occur in the approximately 120 validation repertoires, a later analysis found.

Only in-frame clones appear in the TCRdb table, and some are missing; sequencing was by immunoSEQ multiplex PCR. The table lists 250,000 to 400,000 clones, about nine tenths of them singletons. The CDR3 runs to 13 residues. Germline CDR1 reads SGDLS; CDR2 reads YYNGEE. Trimming took 0 bases from V and 2 from J, leaving 5 bases between them. The sequencing input was PBMCs. The V gene is TRBV9, the J gene TRBJ1-1; no firm D call. The sequence came from a woman aged 25 to 39 in good health and CMV-seropositive. CDR3 protein: CASSVELNTEAFF. CDR3 DNA sequence: TGTGCCAGCAGCGTAGAGTTAAACACTGAAGCTTTCTTT.